Each of the 13 T cell receptor beta chains below was sequenced from the same sample in a study of blood T cell repertoires in COVID-19. The table came from immunoSEQ multiplex PCR; TCRdb's copy has only in-frame clones and leaves some out. The sample carries about 250,000 clones, over 80% recorded once. The sequenced sample was PBMCs or T cells enriched from blood (not recorded which). All receptors come from a woman aged 18-29 years who had recovered from COVID-19.

The chain employs TRBV20-1 and TRBJ1-2; D might be TRBD1 (6 bases). V was pared by 6 bases and J by 6 bases, with 11 bases between. Germline V gene sequence: CDR1 DFQATT, CDR2 SNEGSKA (reference sequence). The CDR3 is made up of 11 amino acids. The chain's CDR3 is CSAPPGDGYTF. As DNA, the CDR3 is TGCAGTGCCCCCCCAGGGGATGGCTACACCTTC.

The rearrangement joins TRBV13 to TRBJ2-7; 9 bases fit TRBD1. From germline, CDR1 is PRHDT and CDR2 FYEKMQ (reference sequence). The J segment lost 4 bases and the V segment lost 5 bases, leaving 3 bases of the junction unmatched. The CDR3 runs to 13 residues. CDR3 nucleotide sequence: TGTGCCAGCAGCATGGGGACAGGGTACGAGCAGTACTTC. Translation gives CASSMGTGYEQYF.

This chain joins TRBV15 and TRBJ1-1; D gene uncertain. The V and J ends lost 3 bases and 7 bases respectively, with 12 bases between them. The length of the CDR3 is 13 residues. From germline, CDR1 is LNHNV and CDR2 YYDKDF (reference sequence). In nucleotides, the CDR3 is TGTGCCACCAGCAGGTCCCCGGAGGGTGAAGCTTTCTTT. It encodes CATSRSPEGEAFF.

The gene calls are TRBV19 and TRBJ1-1, with a possible D match to TRBD1 (5 bases). The V and J ends lost 3 bases and 5 bases respectively, with 13 bases between them. The CDR3 has 14 amino acids. Germline CDR1 LNHDA, CDR2 SQIVND (reference sequence). The CDR3 loop reads CASSILGGKTEAFF. CDR3 nucleotides: TGTGCCAGTAGTATTCTTGGGGGGAAAACTGAAGCTTTCTTT.

The CDR3 region is CASSDTPLDYGYTF. The CDR3, as DNA: TGTGCCAGCAGTGACACCCCATTAGACTATGGCTACACCTTC. The chain has TRBV6-1 and TRBJ1-2; the D is unclear. This CDR3 is built from 14 residues. In germline, CDR1 is MNHNS, CDR2 SASEGT. V was pared by 3 bases and J by 3 bases, with 11 bases between.

J is TRBJ2-3 and V is TRBV7-3, with 9 nucleotides matching TRBD2. This CDR3 has 14 amino acids. Germline V gene sequence: CDR1 SGHTA, CDR2 FQGTGA. The V and J ends lost 5 bases and 5 bases, in that order; junction bases with no gene match: 5. The CDR3 sequence: CASSPGTSRDTQYF. The CDR3, as DNA: TGTGCCAGCAGCCCCGGGACTAGCCGAGATACGCAGTATTTT.

The CDR3: CASSLAAGGAYEQYF. CDR3 nucleotide sequence: TGTGCCAGCAGCTTAGCCGCGGGAGGGGCCTACGAGCAGTACTTC. The chain uses TRBV7-2 and TRBJ2-7; 9 nucleotides agree with TRBD2. Germline-derived CDR1 and CDR2 are SGHTA and FQGNSA. V lost 0 bases, J lost 2 bases, and 2 bases stayed unmatched. CDR3 length: 15 residues.

The chain recombines TRBV5-1 with TRBJ2-1; maybe TRBD2 (5 bases). Trimming stripped 7 bases from V and 4 bases from J, with 15 bases between. This CDR3 comprises 14 residues. Germline CDR1 and CDR2: SGHRS and YFSETQ. CDR3 nucleotides: TGCGCCAGCTTCTACCGGGGTCCTTACAATGAGCAGTTCTTC. Translating it yields CASFYRGPYNEQFF.

The count of this clone is one. This sequence joins TRBV27 and TRBJ1-6; D not certain. Per germline, CDR1 MNHEY and CDR2 SMNVEV (reference sequence). This CDR3 has 16 residues. Trimming removed 0 bases from V and 9 bases from J, with 15 bases in between. The DNA for the CDR3 is TGTGCCAGCAGTTTATCCACAGTCACGGGGAGTTCACCCCTCCACTTT. This sequence encodes CASSLSTVTGSSPLHF.

The rearrangement uses TRBV28 and TRBJ2-1; 7 bases align to TRBD2. The CDR3 has 15 residues. Germline V gene lookup returns CDR1 MDHEN and CDR2 SYDVKM. V dropped 9 bases and J dropped 3; count of bases not matched to a gene: 11. CDR3 coding DNA: TGTGCCAGTAAACCAAGACTAGCCCTCTACAATGAGCAGTTCTTC. Translated, it gives CASKPRLALYNEQFF.

This clone was recorded a few times. This chain connects TRBV10-1 to TRBJ2-2; D is ambiguous. The germline CDR1 and CDR2 sequences are WNHNN and SYGVQD (reference sequence). The CDR3 runs to 15 residues. Between the trimmed V and J ends, which lost 4 bases and 4 bases, there was a span of 13 bases. DNA for the CDR3: TGCGCCAGCAGTGCAGTTCGATCAGGCACCGGGGAGCTGTTTTTT. Translating gives CASSAVRSGTGELFF.

V and J are TRBV11-2 and TRBJ1-1; D perhaps matches TRBD1 (6 bases). Germline lookup yields CDR1 SGHAT and CDR2 FQNNGV. The CDR3 runs 14 residues. V lost 6 bases and J 6 bases, leaving 17 bases between the germline ends. The DNA for the CDR3 is TGTGCCAGCAGACAGGGACATGGGTTATCTGAAGCTTTCTTT. Amino acid sequence: CASRQGHGLSEAFF.

The chain has TRBV9 and TRBJ2-7; weak D call: TRBD1 (6 bases). Germline lookup yields CDR1 SGDLS and CDR2 YYNGEE. CDR3 length: 15 residues. With 0 bases removed from V and 0 bases from J, the gap between germline ends came to 10 bases. The CDR3 coding sequence is TGTGCCAGCAGCGTAGTGGGACACAGCTCCTACGAGCAGTACTTC. Residues: CASSVVGHSSYEQYF.